These T cell receptor beta chains were read from a single sample in a study of molecular identifiers for immune sequencing clone quantification. Using its own MiXCR run on the PCR reads, TCRdb lists one record per CDR3 protein. The table lists 53,000 or so distinct CDR3 sequences, just over 35% of them singletons. Material for sequencing was naive CD8+ T cells from blood, with Jurkat cell RNA spiked in. These receptors came from a human donor in good health. Some libraries in this study had Jurkat cell RNA spiked in. Each CDR3 is given with its conserved first and last residue. The D gene is left open where the match is weak. A row's size may be missing; if present it is once, few, many or a size class.

cdr3_nt: TGTGCTAGTGGTCCGCGACCCGGTGAGCAGTTCTTC; cdr3_aa: CASGPRPGEQFF; j_call: TRBJ2-1; clone_size: .; d_call: .; v_call: TRBV12-5
cdr3_nt: TGTGCCAGCTCAGGACTGAGCTATGGCTACACCTTC; cdr3_aa: CASSGLSYGYTF; j_call: TRBJ1-2; clone_size: .; d_call: .; v_call: TRBV6-5
cdr3_nt: TGTGCCAGCAGCGTAGAAGGGGTGGGCACAGATACGCAGTATTTT; cdr3_aa: CASSVEGVGTDTQYF; j_call: TRBJ2-3; clone_size: .; d_call: .; v_call: TRBV9
cdr3_nt: TGTGCCTGCTCAGGACGACCCGGGATTCACGAGCAGTACTTC; cdr3_aa: CACSGRPGIHEQYF; j_call: TRBJ2-7; clone_size: .; d_call: .; v_call: TRBV5-6
cdr3_nt: TGCAGCGTGAAAAGACGGGACAGGGTCTTCGATACGCAGTATTTT; cdr3_aa: CSVKRRDRVFDTQYF; j_call: TRBJ2-3; clone_size: many; d_call: TRBD1; v_call: TRBV29-1
cdr3_nt: TGTGCCAGCAGCTTAGGAGCAGACACAGATACGCAGTATTTT; cdr3_aa: CASSLGADTDTQYF; j_call: TRBJ2-3; clone_size: medium-sized; d_call: .; v_call: TRBV7-6
cdr3_nt: TGTGCCAGCAGCCAAGGCGGGGTTGAAGCTTTCTTT; cdr3_aa: CASSQGGVEAFF; j_call: TRBJ1-1; clone_size: few; d_call: .; v_call: TRBV4-2
cdr3_nt: TGTGCCACCTGGACTCAAGAGACCCAGTACTTC; cdr3_aa: CATWTQETQYF; j_call: TRBJ2-5; clone_size: .; d_call: .; v_call: TRBV6-6
cdr3_nt: TGTGCCAGCTCACCACCGGGACAGGCCTACGAGCAGTACTTC; cdr3_aa: CASSPPGQAYEQYF; j_call: TRBJ2-7; clone_size: once; d_call: TRBD1; v_call: TRBV18
cdr3_nt: TGTGCCAGCAGTTTATCCCGGCTAGCGGGAGGGCCCGACGAGCAGTACTTC; cdr3_aa: CASSLSRLAGGPDEQYF; j_call: TRBJ2-7; clone_size: many; d_call: TRBD2; v_call: TRBV12-3/TRBV12-4
cdr3_nt: TGTGCCAGCAGCCAACATGCCCGAGTATCCGGGGAGCTGTTTTTT; cdr3_aa: CASSQHARVSGELFF; j_call: TRBJ2-2; clone_size: few; d_call: .; v_call: TRBV6-5
cdr3_nt: TGCGCCAGCAGCCAAGATCCGAGGGGCAGTCAGCCCCAGCATTTT; cdr3_aa: CASSQDPRGSQPQHF; j_call: TRBJ1-5; clone_size: once; d_call: .; v_call: TRBV4-3
cdr3_nt: TGCGCCAGCAAAACCTCACCGGGACAGTACTACGAGCAGTACTTC; cdr3_aa: CASKTSPGQYYEQYF; j_call: TRBJ2-7; clone_size: .; d_call: TRBD1; v_call: TRBV5-1
cdr3_nt: TGTGCCAGCAGTTTCGGGACAGGGGGAAACACCATATATTTT; cdr3_aa: CASSFGTGGNTIYF; j_call: TRBJ1-3; clone_size: once; d_call: TRBD1; v_call: TRBV28
cdr3_nt: TGTGCCAGCAGCCCTACCGGGACAGGGAGACTGTTTTTT; cdr3_aa: CASSPTGTGRLFF; j_call: TRBJ1-4; clone_size: many; d_call: TRBD1; v_call: TRBV7-9
cdr3_nt: TGTGCCAGCAGCAAGTTTAAAACAGGGGGCTACGAGCAGTACTTC; cdr3_aa: CASSKFKTGGYEQYF; j_call: TRBJ2-7; clone_size: many; d_call: TRBD1; v_call: TRBV7-2
cdr3_nt: TGTGCCAGCAGCTCCGGGGTCCTCCTGGGGGCAGAGACCCAGTACTTC; cdr3_aa: CASSSGVLLGAETQYF; j_call: TRBJ2-5; clone_size: many; d_call: .; v_call: TRBV7-2
cdr3_nt: TGTGCCAGCAGTTACTCAGGACAGGGCGGCGGGACCCAGTACTTC; cdr3_aa: CASSYSGQGGGTQYF; j_call: TRBJ2-5; clone_size: few; d_call: TRBD1; v_call: TRBV6-5
cdr3_nt: TGTGCCACCAGCCTCACTCCGACCTCACTAGCGGGAGGGGAGGGAGATACGCAGTATTTT; cdr3_aa: CATSLTPTSLAGGEGDTQYF; j_call: TRBJ2-3; clone_size: few; d_call: TRBD2; v_call: TRBV15
cdr3_nt: TGTGCCTCTTGGAAGGGGACTAGCACAGATACGCAGTATTTT; cdr3_aa: CASWKGTSTDTQYF; j_call: TRBJ2-3; clone_size: .; d_call: .; v_call: TRBV19
cdr3_nt: TGTGCCTGTAGTATTGGTCTGCGTCCCAGCTACGAGCAGTACTTC; cdr3_aa: CACSIGLRPSYEQYF; j_call: TRBJ2-7; clone_size: .; d_call: .; v_call: TRBV19
cdr3_nt: TGCAGCGCCGTGGGACAGGGGGGACAGTACTTC; cdr3_aa: CSAVGQGGQYF; j_call: TRBJ2-7; clone_size: .; d_call: TRBD1; v_call: TRBV29-1
cdr3_nt: TGTGCCAGCAGCCTTTATAGCCACAAAGGTCAGCCCCAGCATTTT; cdr3_aa: CASSLYSHKGQPQHF; j_call: TRBJ1-5; clone_size: .; d_call: .; v_call: TRBV7-8
cdr3_nt: TGTGCCAGCAGCCAAGAGGAGACAACCTACAATGAGCAGTTCTTC; cdr3_aa: CASSQEETTYNEQFF; j_call: TRBJ2-1; clone_size: few; d_call: .; v_call: TRBV4-2
cdr3_nt: TGTGCCCGACGAGTCGGGGGCACAGATACGCAGTATTTT; cdr3_aa: CARRVGGTDTQYF; j_call: TRBJ2-3; clone_size: many; d_call: .; v_call: TRBV2
cdr3_nt: TGCGCCAGCAGCCAAGATTCGGGGTTGCGTGAAAAACTGTTTTTT; cdr3_aa: CASSQDSGLREKLFF; j_call: TRBJ1-4; clone_size: few; d_call: .; v_call: TRBV4-3
cdr3_nt: TGTGCCAGCAGTCGGGAACTAGGTGGGTCACAGGATGAGCAGTTCTTC; cdr3_aa: CASSRELGGSQDEQFF; j_call: TRBJ2-1; clone_size: few; d_call: .; v_call: TRBV7-8
cdr3_nt: TGTGCCAGCAGCGTAGAAAGTAGGAAGCTAGCGGTGAACACCGGGGAGCTGTTTTTT; cdr3_aa: CASSVESRKLAVNTGELFF; j_call: TRBJ2-2; clone_size: .; d_call: TRBD2; v_call: TRBV9
cdr3_nt: TGTGCCAGCAGCCCAACAACGCTAGAGACCCAGTACTTC; cdr3_aa: CASSPTTLETQYF; j_call: TRBJ2-5; clone_size: medium-sized; d_call: .; v_call: TRBV7-2
cdr3_nt: TGTGCCAGCAGCCAAGTCTTAGCGGGAGAGCCCCAGTACTTC; cdr3_aa: CASSQVLAGEPQYF; j_call: TRBJ2-5; clone_size: .; d_call: TRBD2; v_call: TRBV4-2
cdr3_nt: TGTGCCACCAGTGATTCGGATCAGGCGTACTTCACAGATACGCAGTATTTT; cdr3_aa: CATSDSDQAYFTDTQYF; j_call: TRBJ2-3; clone_size: .; d_call: .; v_call: TRBV24-1
cdr3_nt: TGTGCCAGCAGTGATGTAGAAACACAGTTAGCCAAAAACATTCAGTACTTC; cdr3_aa: CASSDVETQLAKNIQYF; j_call: TRBJ2-4; clone_size: .; d_call: .; v_call: TRBV2
cdr3_nt: TGTGCCAGCAGCTTGGGTTTCGGTAGCAATCAGCCCCAGCATTTT; cdr3_aa: CASSLGFGSNQPQHF; j_call: TRBJ1-5; clone_size: .; d_call: .; v_call: TRBV7-9
cdr3_nt: TGTGCCAGCAGCCGGAATAGCAATCAGCCCCAGCATTTT; cdr3_aa: CASSRNSNQPQHF; j_call: TRBJ1-5; clone_size: .; d_call: .; v_call: TRBV7-9
cdr3_nt: TGCAGTGCTAGGGACCGGACTAACTATGGCTACACCTTC; cdr3_aa: CSARDRTNYGYTF; j_call: TRBJ1-2; clone_size: once; d_call: .; v_call: TRBV20-1
cdr3_nt: TGTGCCAGCAGCAAGGGTACAGGGGGCTTGGAGACCCAGTACTTC; cdr3_aa: CASSKGTGGLETQYF; j_call: TRBJ2-5; clone_size: few; d_call: TRBD1; v_call: TRBV7-6
cdr3_nt: TGTGCCAGCAGTCGTAGGGGAGGGCGAGAAAAACTGTTTTTT; cdr3_aa: CASSRRGGREKLFF; j_call: TRBJ1-4; clone_size: many; d_call: .; v_call: TRBV12-3/TRBV12-4
cdr3_nt: TGCAGTCGACTAGCGGGAGCTGGGCTCGAGCAGTACTTC; cdr3_aa: CSRLAGAGLEQYF; j_call: TRBJ2-7; clone_size: .; d_call: TRBD2; v_call: TRBV20-1
cdr3_nt: TGTGCCAGCAGCTACGAACAGGGGGCTGGTTCCTACGAGCAGTACTTC; cdr3_aa: CASSYEQGAGSYEQYF; j_call: TRBJ2-7; clone_size: many; d_call: TRBD1; v_call: TRBV7-8
cdr3_nt: TGTGCCAGCAGTAGGGGGACAGTCTACGAGCAGTACTTC; cdr3_aa: CASSRGTVYEQYF; j_call: TRBJ2-7; clone_size: few; d_call: TRBD1; v_call: TRBV12-3/TRBV12-4
cdr3_nt: TGTGCCAGCAGCGGGACTAGCGTAACCTACAATGAGCAGTTCTTC; cdr3_aa: CASSGTSVTYNEQFF; j_call: TRBJ2-1; clone_size: many; d_call: TRBD2; v_call: TRBV7-2
cdr3_nt: TGTGCCAGCACCCAGGGGACTAATCCAGATACGCAGTATTTT; cdr3_aa: CASTQGTNPDTQYF; j_call: TRBJ2-3; clone_size: many; d_call: .; v_call: TRBV7-2
cdr3_nt: TGTGCCACCAGCAGAGGACAGGGGATGGGCACAGATACGCAGTATTTT; cdr3_aa: CATSRGQGMGTDTQYF; j_call: TRBJ2-3; clone_size: .; d_call: TRBD1; v_call: TRBV15
cdr3_nt: TGTGCCAGCAGCCAAGGGGGGATTAACGAGCAGTACTTC; cdr3_aa: CASSQGGINEQYF; j_call: TRBJ2-7; clone_size: few; d_call: .; v_call: TRBV7-6
cdr3_nt: TGTGCCAGCAGCTTGGCTAGCGGTTTAGGGACCCAGTACTTC; cdr3_aa: CASSLASGLGTQYF; j_call: TRBJ2-5; clone_size: .; d_call: TRBD2; v_call: TRBV5-5
cdr3_nt: TGTGCCAGCAGTTTCCCCAGGGCGATACCCACAGATACGCAGTATTTT; cdr3_aa: CASSFPRAIPTDTQYF; j_call: TRBJ2-3; clone_size: many; d_call: .; v_call: TRBV28
cdr3_nt: TGTGCCAGTATCGACTTGAACACAGATACGCAGTATTTT; cdr3_aa: CASIDLNTDTQYF; j_call: TRBJ2-3; clone_size: few; d_call: .; v_call: TRBV19
cdr3_nt: TGCGCCAGCAGCCAATCTAGGACCGGGACAGAATCCTACGAGCAGTACTTC; cdr3_aa: CASSQSRTGTESYEQYF; j_call: TRBJ2-7; clone_size: .; d_call: TRBD1; v_call: TRBV4-3
cdr3_nt: TGTGCCATCTCTCGACCCCTTCTAGCGTCCAATGAGCAGTTCTTC; cdr3_aa: CAISRPLLASNEQFF; j_call: TRBJ2-1; clone_size: .; d_call: .; v_call: TRBV10-3
cdr3_nt: TGTGCCAGCAGTTCGGGGTTCACCGGGGAGCTGTTTTTT; cdr3_aa: CASSSGFTGELFF; j_call: TRBJ2-2; clone_size: many; d_call: .; v_call: TRBV6-2/TRBV6-3
cdr3_nt: TGTGCCAGCAGTCCTGGACTATTGGCAGATACGCAGTATTTT; cdr3_aa: CASSPGLLADTQYF; j_call: TRBJ2-3; clone_size: .; d_call: .; v_call: TRBV27
cdr3_nt: TGTGCCAGCAGCCAAAATGGGAGTCGCGGCTGCGAGCAGTACTTC; cdr3_aa: CASSQNGSRGCEQYF; j_call: TRBJ2-7; clone_size: .; d_call: .; v_call: TRBV3-2
cdr3_nt: TGTGCCAGCAGCCAAAGCACAGGGGGGTTTGAGCAGTACTTC; cdr3_aa: CASSQSTGGFEQYF; j_call: TRBJ2-7; clone_size: few; d_call: TRBD1; v_call: TRBV4-2
cdr3_nt: TGTGCCAGCAGTATGGGTCCGGGCAGACCCTACAATGAGCAGTTCTTC; cdr3_aa: CASSMGPGRPYNEQFF; j_call: TRBJ2-1; clone_size: .; d_call: .; v_call: TRBV6-5
cdr3_nt: TGTGCCAGCAGCTTACCCCTGTTGACAGGGGGGATGAACACTGAAGCTTTCTTT; cdr3_aa: CASSLPLLTGGMNTEAFF; j_call: TRBJ1-1; clone_size: many; d_call: TRBD1; v_call: TRBV11-2
cdr3_nt: TGTGCCAGCAGGCCGAGTTCTTCTGGGGCCAACGTCCTGACTTTC; cdr3_aa: CASRPSSSGANVLTF; j_call: TRBJ2-6; clone_size: few; d_call: .; v_call: TRBV9
cdr3_nt: TGCAGCGTTGTTGGTAGCGGGAGGGACGAGCAGTACTTC; cdr3_aa: CSVVGSGRDEQYF; j_call: TRBJ2-7; clone_size: .; d_call: TRBD2; v_call: TRBV29-1
cdr3_nt: TGTGCCAGCAGTTTAGTCGCCTTCCCGGATACGCAGTATTTT; cdr3_aa: CASSLVAFPDTQYF; j_call: TRBJ2-3; clone_size: .; d_call: .; v_call: TRBV28
cdr3_nt: TGTGCCAGTAGTATATTAGGCCAGGGGAATCAGCCCCAGCATTTT; cdr3_aa: CASSILGQGNQPQHF; j_call: TRBJ1-5; clone_size: .; d_call: .; v_call: TRBV19